This TCR beta chain derives from a study of CD8+CD57+ T cells in acquired aplastic anemia. It was genomic DNA that served as the template for profiling TCR beta VDJ and CDR3. TCRdb used MiXCR to reprocess the reads, holding one entry per CDR3 protein. This sample has approximately 250,000 distinct CDR3 sequences, with roughly 82% found just once. The patients chosen for sequencing had shown expansion of CD8+CD57+ cells (detected by flow cytometry). This TCR derives from a human donor with aplastic anemia. Sequencing was carried out using sorted CD4+, CD8+, or CD8+CD57+ T cells (not recorded which) from PBMCs.

CDR3 loop: CASSFASEEAGEQQHF. The DNA for the CDR3 is TGTGCCAGCAGCTTTGCTAGCGAAGAAGCAGGCGAGCAGCAGCATTTT. V gene TRBV7-8 combines with J gene TRBJ1-5; D not resolved. This CDR3 has 16 residues. Trimming shortened V by 3 bases and J by 13 bases, and 25 bases separated the two germline ends. From germline, CDR1 is SGHVS and CDR2 FQNEAQ.